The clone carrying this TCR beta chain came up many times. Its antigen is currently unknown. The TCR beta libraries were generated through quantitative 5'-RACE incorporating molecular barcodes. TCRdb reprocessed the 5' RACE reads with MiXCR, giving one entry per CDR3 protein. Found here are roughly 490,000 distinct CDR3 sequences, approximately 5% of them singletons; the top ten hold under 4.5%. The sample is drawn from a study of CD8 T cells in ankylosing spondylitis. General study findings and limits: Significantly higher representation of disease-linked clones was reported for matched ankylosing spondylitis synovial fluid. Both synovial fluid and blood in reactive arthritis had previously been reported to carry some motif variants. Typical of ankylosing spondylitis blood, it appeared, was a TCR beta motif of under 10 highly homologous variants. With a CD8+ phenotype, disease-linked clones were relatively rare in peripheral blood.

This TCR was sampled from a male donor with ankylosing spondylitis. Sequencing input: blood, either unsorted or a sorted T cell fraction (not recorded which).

The DNA for the CDR3 is TGTGCCAGCAGTTACTCCCCCGGGGAGCTGTTTTTT. It encodes CASSYSPGELFF. The gene calls are TRBV6-5 and TRBJ2-2; D gene ambiguous. Germline V gene lookup returns CDR1 MNHEY and CDR2 SVGAGI. The CDR3 has 12 amino acids. The ends were cut back, 0 bases at V and 6 bases at J, with 2 bases in the middle.